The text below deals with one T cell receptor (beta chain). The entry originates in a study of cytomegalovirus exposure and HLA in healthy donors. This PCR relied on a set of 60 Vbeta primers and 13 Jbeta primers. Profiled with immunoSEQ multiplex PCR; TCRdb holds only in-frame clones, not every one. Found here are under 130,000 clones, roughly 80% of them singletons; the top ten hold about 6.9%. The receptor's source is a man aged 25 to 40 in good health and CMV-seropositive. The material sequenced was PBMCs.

Here the CDR3 DNA reads TGCGCCAGCAGCCAAGATCTCGTGACTACCCCGGGGGAGCAGTACTTC. Translating it yields CASSQDLVTTPGEQYF. The rearrangement uses TRBV4-1 and TRBJ2-7, with a possible D match to TRBD2 (5 bases). Germline-derived CDR1 and CDR2 are MGHRA and YSYEKL. The CDR3 contains 16 residues. Trimming took off 0 bases at V and 7 bases at J, with 19 bases between the two ends.